Each of the 8 T cell receptor beta chains below was sequenced from the same sample in a study of T cell changes during pregnancy in multiple sclerosis. Sequenced by immunoSEQ multiplex PCR; TCRdb stores in-frame clones only, minus some. The sample holds about 120,000 clones, roughly 92% seen once. The source material was peripheral blood, sampled before pregnancy. The source of these receptors is a female donor with multiple sclerosis, enrolled in a pregnancy study.

V is TRBV29-1 and J is TRBJ2-1; 10 bases fit TRBD1. With 7 bases clipped from V and 4 bases from J, the junction kept 7 bases outside the gene matches. This CDR3 region has 14 residues. Germline assignment: CDR1 SQVTM and CDR2 ANQGSEA. The CDR3 sequence: CSAGDRGIYNEQFF. The CDR3 region has the DNA TGCAGCGCAGGGGACAGGGGAATTTACAATGAGCAGTTCTTC.

The chain combines TRBV28 with TRBJ2-1, with 12 bases identical to TRBD1. Germline V lookup: CDR1 MDHEN, CDR2 SYDVKM. The CDR3 has 15 amino acids. Trimming at V came to 6 bases and at J to 9 bases, leaving 9 bases not matched to a gene. CDR3: CASSHPGQGASEQFF. CDR3 nucleotides: TGTGCCAGCAGCCACCCGGGACAGGGGGCTAGTGAGCAGTTCTTC.

The chain recombines TRBV28 with TRBJ1-6, with TRBD1 identical over 9 bases. Germline V CDR1 and CDR2: MDHEN, SYDVKM. Trimming removed 8 bases from V and 10 bases from J; junction bases left unmatched: 9. This CDR3 region has 14 residues. The CDR3 loop reads CASGITGGVSPLHF. In DNA, the CDR3 is TGTGCCAGCGGAATCACAGGGGGCGTCTCACCCCTCCACTTT.

The chain links TRBV6-6 to TRBJ1-5; TRBD1 is a possible D gene (6 bases). Trimming removed 5 bases at V and 0 bases at J, with 14 bases between. The CDR3 consists of 16 residues. Germline lookup yields CDR1 MNHNY and CDR2 SVGAGI (reference sequence). The chain's CDR3 is CASSISGQLSNQPQHF. The CDR3 DNA reads TGTGCCAGCAGTATCTCCGGACAGCTTAGCAATCAGCCCCAGCATTTT.

The V and J genes are TRBV6-5 and TRBJ2-1; a possible D gene is TRBD1 (5 bases). V was clipped by 0 bases and J by 9 bases, with 15 bases between them. Germline CDR1 and CDR2: MNHEY and SVGAGI. The CDR3 is made up of 15 amino acids. Here the CDR3 reads CASSYSIAGIGEQFF. CDR3 bases: TGTGCCAGCAGTTACTCGATAGCAGGGATTGGTGAGCAGTTCTTC.

The V and J genes are TRBV7-7 and TRBJ2-5; D not certain. The germline CDR1 and CDR2 sequences are SSHAT and FNYEAQ (reference sequence). The CDR3 has 13 residues. The ends were cut back, 3 bases at V and 0 bases at J, with 5 bases in the middle. The CDR3, as DNA: TGTGCCAGCAGCTTTGGCAACCAAGAGACCCAGTACTTC. This codes for CASSFGNQETQYF. The full variable domain, its missing parts supplied by reference TRBV7-7 and TRBJ2-5, is GAGVSQSPRYKVTKRGQDVTLRCDPISSHATLYWYQQALGQGPEFLTYFNYEAQPDKSGLPSDRFSAERPEGSISTLTIQRTEQRDSAMYRCASSFGNQETQYFGPGTRLLVL.

This sequence joins TRBV27 and TRBJ1-6; possibly TRBD1 for D (5 bases). The CDR3 sequence is 13 residues long. The V end was cut by 4 bases, the J end by 6 bases, with 7 bases between. Looked up from germline, CDR1 is MNHEY and CDR2 is SMNVEV (reference sequence). In DNA form, the CDR3 reads TGTGCCAGCAGTTGGGGGGTTAATTCACCCCTCCACTTT. This sequence encodes CASSWGVNSPLHF.

The rearrangement uses TRBV14 and TRBJ2-7; a weak D match, TRBD2 (6 bases). The CDR3 sequence is 14 residues long. Germline loops: CDR1 SGHDN, CDR2 FVKESK. V was trimmed by 3 bases and J by 2 bases, leaving 11 bases between them. This chain's CDR3 is CASSHSGVAYEQYF. DNA of the CDR3: TGTGCCAGCAGCCATAGCGGCGTAGCCTACGAGCAGTACTTC. Looking up the rest from reference TRBV14 and TRBJ2-7 gives the full variable domain: EAGVTQFPSHSVIEKGQTVTLRCDPISGHDNLYWYRRVMGKEIKFLLHFVKESKQDESGMPNNRFLAERTGGTYSTLKVQPAELEDSGVYFCASSHSGVAYEQYFGPGTRLTVT.